This is a list of T cell receptor beta chains from one sample in a study of T cells in Graves' hyperthyroidism and ophthalmopathy. TCRdb re-called the multiplex PCR reads with MiXCR, one entry per CDR3 protein. The top ten clones hold over 25% of a sample with approximately 420,000 distinct CDR3 sequences, 14% to 15% of them seen once. Sequenced sample: blood. These receptors were obtained from a woman between 25 and 40 years old with Graves' hyperthyroidism. Both conserved end residues are part of each CDR3. D genes are given only for firm matches. Clone size appears in some rows only: once, few, many, or a class for an expanded clone.

V gene	clone size	D gene	J gene	CDR3 DNA	CDR3 protein
TRBV25-1	few	TRBD2	TRBJ2-1	TGTGCCAGCAGCCATAAACCGGGACTAGCGGGGGGCTCCTACAATGAGCAGTTCTTC	CASSHKPGLAGGSYNEQFF
TRBV7-6	many	NA	TRBJ2-7	TGTGCCAGCAGTCATAGGGTAGGTGGAGTCTACGAGCAGTACTTC	CASSHRVGGVYEQYF
TRBV28	few	NA	TRBJ2-1	TGTGCCAGCAAGGATACCATCATCTACAATGAGCAGTTCTTC	CASKDTIIYNEQFF
TRBV25-1	many	NA	TRBJ2-5	TGTGCCAGCAGTGAATGGTCCTGGGAGACCCAGTACTTC	CASSEWSWETQYF
TRBV27	many	NA	TRBJ1-6	TGTGCCAGCAACGTACAGGGCCCGAATTCACCCCTCCACTTT	CASNVQGPNSPLHF
TRBV2	many	NA	TRBJ2-3	TGTGCCAGCAGCCCGGACTTAACCACAGATACGCAGTATTTT	CASSPDLTTDTQYF
TRBV11-2	many	NA	TRBJ2-3	TGTGCCAGCAGCAACCAACTCGGGGGGCGCGGCACAGATACGCAGTATTTT	CASSNQLGGRGTDTQYF
TRBV11-2	many	NA	TRBJ2-3	TGTGCCAGCAGCCCCCTGGGGGATTTCCCTAGCACAGATACGCAGTATTTT	CASSPLGDFPSTDTQYF
TRBV18	NA	NA	TRBJ2-7	TGTGCCAGCTCACAATCAAGACAGTCGTACGAGCAGTACTTC	CASSQSRQSYEQYF
TRBV20-1	many	TRBD1	TRBJ1-1	TGCAGTGCTATAAAAACGGGACAGGGTAAACGGAACACTGAAGCTTTCTTT	CSAIKTGQGKRNTEAFF
TRBV30	NA	NA	TRBJ1-1	TGTGCCTGGAGTACGGGAGGGGGGGACCCATCCCCTGAAGCTTTCTTT	CAWSTGGGDPSPEAFF
TRBV7-2	few	NA	TRBJ2-7	TGTGCCAGCAGCCCCGCGAGGGAAAAGACCTACGAGCAGTACTTC	CASSPAREKTYEQYF
TRBV7-2	NA	NA	TRBJ1-6	TGTGCCAGCAGCTTAGGAGGGCCAGGGCGTTCACCCCTCCACTTT	CASSLGGPGRSPLHF
TRBV6-1	many	NA	TRBJ1-1	TGTGCCAGCAGAAACACTGAAGCTTTCTTT	CASRNTEAFF
TRBV24-1	many	NA	TRBJ2-7	TGTGCCACCAGTGATTCCGGGACGGTAACCTACGAGCAGTACTTC	CATSDSGTVTYEQYF
TRBV2	NA	NA	TRBJ2-7	TGTGCCAGCAGTGACGCAACACTCTACGAGCAGTACTTC	CASSDATLYEQYF
TRBV6-1	many	TRBD1	TRBJ2-7	TGTGCCAGCAGTGAAGAGGGGGCGGGCGAGCAGTACTTC	CASSEEGAGEQYF
TRBV27	many	TRBD2	TRBJ2-7	TGTGCCAGCAGAGCGGGAGTTTTTTACGAGCAGTACTTC	CASRAGVFYEQYF
TRBV12-3/TRBV12-4	many	NA	TRBJ2-2	TGTGCCAGCAGTTTTTGGGGACTGAACACCGGGGAGCTGTTTTTT	CASSFWGLNTGELFF
TRBV18	many	NA	TRBJ1-1	TGTGCCAGCTCACCGTTAGTTGGCGGCACTGAAGCTTTCTTT	CASSPLVGGTEAFF
TRBV12-3/TRBV12-4	many	NA	TRBJ2-1	TGTGCCAGCAGTTTACAGGGACACTCTGAGCAGTTCTTC	CASSLQGHSEQFF
TRBV28	many	TRBD1	TRBJ1-2	TGTGCCAGCAGTTCGACAGGGGCTCCCGGTACTTATGGCTACACCTTC	CASSSTGAPGTYGYTF
TRBV20-1	few	TRBD2	TRBJ2-3	TGCAGTGCTAGAGATAGGGGACTAGATGTCGCAGATACGCAGTATTTT	CSARDRGLDVADTQYF
TRBV20-1	NA	TRBD2	TRBJ2-2	TGCAGTGCTAGATCAGGCGGGAGCACCGGGGAGCTGTTTTTT	CSARSGGSTGELFF
TRBV10-2	many	NA	TRBJ2-7	TGCGCCAGCAGTGACCCAGGCAGGGCGGGGGAGCAGTACTTC	CASSDPGRAGEQYF
TRBV19	NA	TRBD2	TRBJ2-1	TGTGCCAGTAGTATGCCCCTCCTCCTAGCGGGAGGAAAGGTAAATGAGCAGTTCTTC	CASSMPLLLAGGKVNEQFF
TRBV10-3	few	TRBD2	TRBJ2-1	TGTGCCATCAGCCCTATTCCCGGACTAGCGGACTCCTACAATGAGCAGTTCTTC	CAISPIPGLADSYNEQFF
TRBV30	many	TRBD1	TRBJ1-2	TGTGCCTGGGCCTCGGGACAGGCTAATGGCTACACCTTC	CAWASGQANGYTF
TRBV27	many	TRBD2	TRBJ2-7	TGTGCCAGCAGTACAACTAGCGATCCCTACGAGCAGTACTTC	CASSTTSDPYEQYF
TRBV11-2	many	NA	TRBJ2-3	TGTGCCAGCAGCTTATTACGAGATACGCAGTATTTT	CASSLLRDTQYF
TRBV12-3/TRBV12-4	many	NA	TRBJ2-1	TGTGCCAGCAGTTTGGCAGGAGGTAACAATGAGCAGTTCTTC	CASSLAGGNNEQFF
TRBV20-1	NA	NA	TRBJ2-1	TGCAGTGCCACCAGAGACTCCTACAATGAGCAGTTCTTC	CSATRDSYNEQFF
TRBV6-1	many	TRBD2	TRBJ2-5	TGTGCCAGCAGTGCCGGGACTAGCGGGCCCCAAGAGACCCAGTACTTC	CASSAGTSGPQETQYF
TRBV19	few	TRBD2	TRBJ2-1	TGTGCCAGTAGTATTCTAGCGGGAGGTTTTTACAATGAGCAGTTCTTC	CASSILAGGFYNEQFF
TRBV28	many	TRBD2	TRBJ2-7	TGTGCCAGCAGTTTAGAGGCAGGGACTACCTACGAGCAGTACTTC	CASSLEAGTTYEQYF
TRBV27	NA	TRBD1	TRBJ1-2	TGTGCCAGCAGTCCCTCAGGGGGGAAAAACACCTTC	CASSPSGGKNTF
TRBV5-1	many	NA	TRBJ1-5	TGTGCCAGCAGCCCGGACAGCAATCAGCCCCAGCATTTT	CASSPDSNQPQHF
TRBV12-5	NA	TRBD2	TRBJ2-7	TGTGCTAGTGGTTTGGAACGACTAGCGGGAGGGCCGATCGTTTACGAGCAGTACTTC	CASGLERLAGGPIVYEQYF
TRBV18	many	TRBD2	TRBJ2-5	TGTGCCAGCTCATCTACTAGCGGGAGCTACGAGACCCAGTACTTC	CASSSTSGSYETQYF
TRBV28	once	NA	TRBJ1-1	TGTGCCAGCAGCCCGCCATCCGGACAGAGATCCCCCTGGGCTTTCTTT	CASSPPSGQRSPWAFF
TRBV28	many	NA	TRBJ2-7	TGTGCCAGCAGTTCCCCAGCGATGGGCGGCTACGAGCAGTACTTC	CASSSPAMGGYEQYF
TRBV14	NA	TRBD2	TRBJ2-1	TGTGCCAGCAGCCCCTTAGGACTAGCGGGAGAGGCACCCCGTCTGCAGTTCTTC	CASSPLGLAGEAPRLQFF
TRBV5-1	NA	TRBD2	TRBJ2-1	TGCGCCAGCAGCTTGGAGGTAGCGGGAGGGCCGAATGAGCAGTTCTTC	CASSLEVAGGPNEQFF
TRBV19	NA	NA	TRBJ2-3	TGTGCCAGTAGTATGTCGCGTGGTACGCAGTATTTT	CASSMSRGTQYF
TRBV20-1	NA	NA	TRBJ1-4	TGCAGTGCTACAAAAAGGGTTCCGGCTGAAAAACTGTTTTTT	CSATKRVPAEKLFF
TRBV28	NA	TRBD2	TRBJ2-7	TGTGCCAGCAGTACCCCAGCGGGGGCCTCCTACGAGCAGTACTTC	CASSTPAGASYEQYF
TRBV10-1	many	NA	TRBJ2-1	TGCGCCAGCCCTCTTGGGTCACGCCGATACAATGAGCAGTTCTTC	CASPLGSRRYNEQFF
TRBV6-1	NA	TRBD2	TRBJ2-2	TGTGCCAGCAGCCTAAGTAGCGGGAGGGTGAGCACCGGGGAGCTGTTTTTT	CASSLSSGRVSTGELFF
TRBV6-1	few	TRBD1	TRBJ1-1	TGTGCCAGCAGAGCACCCAGGGGGCTAAGTAGGAACACTGAAGCTTTCTTT	CASRAPRGLSRNTEAFF
TRBV25-1	few	TRBD1	TRBJ1-1	TGTGCCAGCAGTGCCCACGGACAGGGGAACACTGAAGCTTTCTTT	CASSAHGQGNTEAFF
TRBV6-1	few	NA	TRBJ2-3	TGTGCCAGCTTCTACGATACGCAGTATTTT	CASFYDTQYF
TRBV20-1	few	NA	TRBJ2-7	TGCAGCCAAAGGGCAGGGGAATACGAGCAGTACTTC	CSQRAGEYEQYF
TRBV25-1	NA	TRBD2	TRBJ2-4	TGTGCCAGCAGTGGGGGACTAGCGGGAGGGAAAAACATTCAGTACTTC	CASSGGLAGGKNIQYF
TRBV9	NA	NA	TRBJ1-4	TGTGCCAGCAGCGTAGCGTATTACAGCGAAAAACTGTTTTTT	CASSVAYYSEKLFF
TRBV2	many	TRBD2	TRBJ2-1	TGTGCCAGCAGGAAACGGACTAGCGGATCCTACAATGAGCAGTTCTTC	CASRKRTSGSYNEQFF